The source of this TCR beta chain is a study of cytomegalovirus exposure and HLA in healthy donors. Overall study: The 95 to 150 validation repertoires were produced on the same platform as the roughly 700 repertoires of the first cohort. This was reported in a later analysis. General study results and limits: For most TCR sequences rarity was the rule, although some public TCRs occurred in many donors. According to a subsequent analysis, TCR clusters from the first cohort were inclined to appear together in the roughly 120 validation repertoires.

Among the 90 to 150 subjects of the validation cohort, separate from the approximately 700-subject first cohort, were the donors. As to this clone: Its antigen is still unknown.

V gave up 3 bases and J gave up 6 bases, with 8 bases separating them. CDR3 length: 11 amino acids. Germline V gives CDR1 GTSNPN, CDR2 SVGIG (reference sequence). The protocol was immunoSEQ multiplex PCR, while the TCRdb copy is restricted to in-frame clones and leaves out a portion. The table shows 150,000 to 200,000 clones, with around four fifths occurring only once. The gene calls are TRBV30 and TRBJ2-5, with D possibly being TRBD2 (6 bases). Specimen: PBMCs. The TCR originated in a man younger than 35 in good health and CMV-seropositive. DNA for the CDR3: TGTGCCTGGAGGGAGGGGCAGACCCAGTACTTC. As protein: CAWREGQTQYF.